The rows below give T cell receptor beta chains drawn from one sample of a study of blood T cell repertoires in COVID-19. The table came from immunoSEQ multiplex PCR; TCRdb's copy has only in-frame clones and leaves some out. The sample has approximately 280,000 clones, about 89% seen once. Specimen: peripheral blood. These receptors all come from a man aged 35-49 years with acute or convalescent COVID-19. The CDR3 runs from the conserved cysteine through the conserved F or W. Each record gives: J gene, CDR3 length, D gene, clone size, V gene, CDR3 protein, CDR3 DNA. The D gene is left open where the match is weak. Clone size is not always given. Where it is, it says once, few, many or a class for expanded clones.

j_call: TRBJ2-1
cdr3_length: 15
d_call: TRBD2
clone_size: .
v_call: TRBV6-2/TRBV6-3
cdr3_aa: CASSYRRGGTNEQFF
cdr3_nt: TGTGCCAGCAGTTACCGGCGGGGGGGCACTAATGAGCAGTTCTTC

j_call: TRBJ1-2
cdr3_length: 14
d_call: .
clone_size: .
v_call: TRBV5-6
cdr3_aa: CASSLESSGKVYTF
cdr3_nt: TGTGCCAGCAGCTTGGAGTCGTCAGGGAAGGTCTACACCTTC

j_call: TRBJ2-2
cdr3_length: 16
d_call: TRBD2
clone_size: .
v_call: TRBV9
cdr3_aa: CASTPRGGRSTGELFF
cdr3_nt: TGTGCCAGCACCCCACGGGGGGGGCGGAGCACCGGGGAGCTGTTTTTT

j_call: TRBJ1-2
cdr3_length: 15
d_call: .
clone_size: few
v_call: TRBV7-9
cdr3_aa: CASSLIQPGVYGYTF
cdr3_nt: TGTGCCAGCAGCTTAATCCAACCCGGGGTCTATGGCTACACCTTC

j_call: TRBJ2-1
cdr3_length: 12
d_call: .
clone_size: once
v_call: TRBV19
cdr3_aa: CASSIPRNEQFF
cdr3_nt: TGTGCCAGTAGTATCCCGCGCAATGAGCAGTTCTTC

j_call: TRBJ2-7
cdr3_length: 15
d_call: .
clone_size: .
v_call: TRBV7-2
cdr3_aa: CASSPRDIGGYEQYF
cdr3_nt: TGTGCCAGCAGCCCCCGGGACATCGGGGGGTACGAGCAGTACTTC

j_call: TRBJ2-6
cdr3_length: 15
d_call: .
clone_size: once
v_call: TRBV5-6
cdr3_aa: CASSLPGAGANVLTF
cdr3_nt: TGTGCCAGCAGCTTGCCGGGGGCTGGGGCCAACGTCCTGACTTTC

j_call: TRBJ2-7
cdr3_length: 13
d_call: .
clone_size: .
v_call: TRBV2
cdr3_aa: CASSEGQGNEQYF
cdr3_nt: TGTGCCAGCAGTGAAGGGCAGGGCAACGAGCAGTACTTC

j_call: TRBJ2-3
cdr3_length: 17
d_call: .
clone_size: .
v_call: TRBV12-5
cdr3_aa: CASGAMPGLPSGDTQYF
cdr3_nt: TGTGCTAGTGGTGCGATGCCGGGTCTTCCCTCGGGAGATACGCAGTATTTT

j_call: TRBJ1-5
cdr3_length: 16
d_call: .
clone_size: .
v_call: TRBV7-9
cdr3_aa: CASSPGPQGGGQPQHF
cdr3_nt: TGTGCCAGCAGCCCTGGGCCGCAGGGAGGAGGTCAGCCCCAGCATTTT

j_call: TRBJ1-3
cdr3_length: 14
d_call: .
clone_size: .
v_call: TRBV5-1
cdr3_aa: CASSLALSGNTIYF
cdr3_nt: TGCGCCAGCAGCTTGGCTCTCTCTGGAAACACCATATATTTT

j_call: TRBJ2-5
cdr3_length: 15
d_call: .
clone_size: few
v_call: TRBV10-3
cdr3_aa: CAISEYTGNQETQYF
cdr3_nt: TGTGCCATCAGTGAGTATACCGGGAACCAAGAGACCCAGTACTTC

j_call: TRBJ1-1
cdr3_length: 17
d_call: .
clone_size: .
v_call: TRBV30
cdr3_aa: CAWSVLIEETANTEAFF
cdr3_nt: TGTGCCTGGAGTGTACTAATTGAGGAGACCGCGAACACTGAAGCTTTCTTT

j_call: TRBJ1-1
cdr3_length: 16
d_call: .
clone_size: few
v_call: TRBV5-8
cdr3_aa: CASSLAGVGLNTEAFF
cdr3_nt: TGTGCCAGCAGCTTGGCGGGAGTCGGACTGAACACTGAAGCTTTCTTT

j_call: TRBJ1-2
cdr3_length: 16
d_call: TRBD1
clone_size: .
v_call: TRBV30
cdr3_aa: CAWSPQGAMGNYGYTF
cdr3_nt: TGTGCCTGGAGTCCCCAGGGGGCCATGGGTAACTATGGCTACACCTTC

j_call: TRBJ1-1
cdr3_length: 13
d_call: .
clone_size: .
v_call: TRBV3-1/TRBV3-2
cdr3_aa: CASSHRGGTEAFF
cdr3_nt: TGTGCCAGCAGCCACAGGGGTGGTACTGAAGCTTTCTTT

j_call: TRBJ1-3
cdr3_length: 16
d_call: .
clone_size: .
v_call: TRBV6-6
cdr3_aa: CASSYSQASTGNTIYF
cdr3_nt: TGTGCCAGCAGTTACTCACAGGCGTCTACGGGAAACACCATATATTTT

j_call: TRBJ1-2
cdr3_length: 14
d_call: TRBD1
clone_size: .
v_call: TRBV6-4
cdr3_aa: CASSDLGQTNSYTF
cdr3_nt: TGTGCCAGCAGTGACTTGGGACAGACGAATAGCTACACCTTC

j_call: TRBJ1-1
cdr3_length: 13
d_call: .
clone_size: .
v_call: TRBV10-3
cdr3_aa: CAISVRQDTEAFF
cdr3_nt: TGTGCCATCAGTGTAAGACAGGACACTGAAGCTTTCTTT

j_call: TRBJ2-7
cdr3_length: 14
d_call: TRBD2
clone_size: .
v_call: TRBV7-2
cdr3_aa: CASSLVLAGYEQYF
cdr3_nt: TGTGCCAGCAGCTTGGTATTAGCGGGGTACGAGCAGTACTTC

j_call: TRBJ1-1
cdr3_length: 12
d_call: .
clone_size: .
v_call: TRBV7-3
cdr3_aa: CASGDQGTEAFF
cdr3_nt: TGTGCCAGCGGCGACCAGGGAACTGAAGCTTTCTTT

j_call: TRBJ1-1
cdr3_length: 15
d_call: .
clone_size: .
v_call: TRBV7-8
cdr3_aa: CASSITYRANTEAFF
cdr3_nt: TGTGCCAGCAGCATAACTTACAGGGCTAACACTGAAGCTTTCTTT

j_call: TRBJ2-7
cdr3_length: 14
d_call: TRBD2
clone_size: .
v_call: TRBV7-3
cdr3_aa: CASSLGGGAYEQYF
cdr3_nt: TGTGCCAGCAGCTTAGGCGGGGGGGCCTACGAGCAGTACTTC

j_call: TRBJ1-5
cdr3_length: 14
d_call: .
clone_size: .
v_call: TRBV7-8
cdr3_aa: CASSPRQFWEPQHF
cdr3_nt: TGTGCCAGCAGCCCGCGACAGTTTTGGGAACCCCAGCATTTT

j_call: TRBJ1-2
cdr3_length: 14
d_call: .
clone_size: .
v_call: TRBV6-5
cdr3_aa: CASSTDGGGYGYTF
cdr3_nt: TGTGCCAGCAGTACGGACGGTGGGGGGTATGGCTACACCTTC

j_call: TRBJ2-7
cdr3_length: 14
d_call: TRBD1
clone_size: .
v_call: TRBV5-1
cdr3_aa: CASSSGQATGEQYF
cdr3_nt: TGCGCCAGCAGCTCGGGACAGGCCACAGGGGAGCAGTACTTC

j_call: TRBJ1-3
cdr3_length: 13
d_call: .
clone_size: .
v_call: TRBV6-5
cdr3_aa: CASRDRSGNTIYF
cdr3_nt: TGTGCCAGCAGGGACAGATCCGGAAACACCATATATTTT

j_call: TRBJ1-1
cdr3_length: 14
d_call: .
clone_size: .
v_call: TRBV2
cdr3_aa: CASKVSRGDTEAFF
cdr3_nt: TGTGCCAGCAAGGTCAGCAGGGGTGATACTGAAGCTTTCTTT